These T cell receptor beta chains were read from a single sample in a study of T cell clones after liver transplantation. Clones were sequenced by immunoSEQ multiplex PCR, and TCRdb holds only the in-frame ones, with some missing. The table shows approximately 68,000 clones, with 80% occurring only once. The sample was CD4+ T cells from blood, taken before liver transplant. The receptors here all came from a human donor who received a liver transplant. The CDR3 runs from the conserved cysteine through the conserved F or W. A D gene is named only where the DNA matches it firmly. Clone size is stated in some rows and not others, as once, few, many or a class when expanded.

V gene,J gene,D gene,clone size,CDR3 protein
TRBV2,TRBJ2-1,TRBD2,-,CASALTGLAGYNEQFF
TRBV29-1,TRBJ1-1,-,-,CSVPTQNTEAFF
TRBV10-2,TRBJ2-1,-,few,CASSEPSAIEQFF
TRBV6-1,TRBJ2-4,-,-,CASRDNPYIQYF
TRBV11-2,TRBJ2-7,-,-,CASSLGEGATYEQYF
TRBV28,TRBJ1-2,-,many,CASSPIPLVGYGYTF
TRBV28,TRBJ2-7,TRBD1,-,CASSFRQGVSYEQYF
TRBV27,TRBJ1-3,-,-,CASSPLSSGNTIYF
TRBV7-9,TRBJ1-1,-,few,CASSLEGWTEAFF
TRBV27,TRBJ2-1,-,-,CASSLRGGDFMEQFF
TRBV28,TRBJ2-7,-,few,CASSLSETYEQYF
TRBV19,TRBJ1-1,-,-,CASSKQAAEVPEAFF
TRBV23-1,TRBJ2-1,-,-,CARRGGFKSNEQFF
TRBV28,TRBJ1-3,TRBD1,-,CASSLYEGARGNTIYF
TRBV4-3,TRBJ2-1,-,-,CASSQSNSYNEQFF
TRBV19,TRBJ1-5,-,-,CASSIGGWWQPQHF
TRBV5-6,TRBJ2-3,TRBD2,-,CASSRRGLAGADTQYF
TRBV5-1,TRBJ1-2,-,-,CASSPVGDGFYGYTF
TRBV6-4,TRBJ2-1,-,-,CASSAIPAPNPYNEQFF
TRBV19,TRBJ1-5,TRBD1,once,CASRLPGQGEGQPQHF
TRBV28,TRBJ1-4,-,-,CASSLRGQATNEKLFF
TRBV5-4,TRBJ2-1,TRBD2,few,CASSPGLGAWYEQFF
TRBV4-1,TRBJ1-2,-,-,CASSQDQGVYGYTF
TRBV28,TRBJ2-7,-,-,CASSLGLPYEQYF
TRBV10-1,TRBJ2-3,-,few,CASSESARGGDTQYF
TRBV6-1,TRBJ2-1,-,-,CASSEGFWGPEQFF
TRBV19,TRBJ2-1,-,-,CASSIDVSNEQFF
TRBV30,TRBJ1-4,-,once,CAWSVGGLSREKLFF
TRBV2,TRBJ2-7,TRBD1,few,CASSEAEDRGWYEQYF
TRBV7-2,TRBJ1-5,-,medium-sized,CASSLVGSWGQPQHF
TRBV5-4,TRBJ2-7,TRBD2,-,CASSRLAGVHEQYF
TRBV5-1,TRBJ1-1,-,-,CASSRGGVRGTEAFF
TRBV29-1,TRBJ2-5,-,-,CSVTMDSRGGAQYF
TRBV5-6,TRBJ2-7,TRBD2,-,CASSLGLAGGVF
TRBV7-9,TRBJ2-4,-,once,CASSSAVARIKNIQYF
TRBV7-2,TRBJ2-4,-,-,CASSLSMGDIQYF
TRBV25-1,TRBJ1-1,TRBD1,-,CASSDYRTGSTEAFF
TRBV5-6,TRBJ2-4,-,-,CASSKTLLAKNIQYF
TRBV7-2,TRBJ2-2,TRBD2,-,CASSPGWVAGGYGELFF
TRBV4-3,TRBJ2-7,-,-,CASSQASWTPYEQYF
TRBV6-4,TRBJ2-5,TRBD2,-,CASPREAHETQYF
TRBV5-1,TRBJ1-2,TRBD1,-,CASSHTDREPVGYTF
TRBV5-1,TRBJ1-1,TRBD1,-,CASSLGSGGTEAFF
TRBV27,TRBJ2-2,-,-,CASSFRFRTVDTGELFF
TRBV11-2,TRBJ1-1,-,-,CASSLRDGDTEAFF
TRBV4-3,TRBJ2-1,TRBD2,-,CASSQPKSGRGYNEQFF
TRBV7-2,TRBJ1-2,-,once,CASSPGTQVRGYTF
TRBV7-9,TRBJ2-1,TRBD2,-,CASSRGLAGALSSYNEQFF
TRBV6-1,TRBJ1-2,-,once,CASSRQRYGYTF
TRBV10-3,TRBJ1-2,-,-,CAISEQLNYGYTF
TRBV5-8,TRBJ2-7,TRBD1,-,CASSLDRGSSREQYF